The T cell receptor (beta chain) described here comes from a study of blood T cell repertoires in COVID-19. Sequencing used immunoSEQ multiplex PCR; TCRdb keeps in-frame clones, though not all of them. The data hold more than 45,000 clones, with 83% observed a single time. Trimming stripped 4 bases from V and 1 base from J, with 13 bases between. This CDR3 has 15 amino acids. V is TRBV23-1 and J is TRBJ1-2, with D perhaps matching TRBD1 (5 bases). TRBV23-1 carries the ORF label, with uncertain function. Sequenced sample: peripheral blood. The receptor was isolated from a man aged 40-55 years with acute or convalescent COVID-19. Here the CDR3 DNA reads TGCGCCAGCAGTCTGCACAGGTTTTTTAACTATGGCTACACCTTC. Its protein is CASSLHRFFNYGYTF.